The 5 T cell receptor beta chains in this list originate from one sample, sequenced in a study of CD8 T cells in ankylosing spondylitis. Study observations and caveats: A TCR beta motif of 7 to 9 highly homologous variants seemed to mark ankylosing spondylitis blood.

MiXCR, applied by TCRdb to the 5' RACE reads, yields one record per CDR3 protein. The table lists around 430,000 distinct CDR3 sequences, roughly 18% of them singletons. For these receptors, no antigen is known. Sequencing input: blood, either unsorted or a sorted T cell fraction (not recorded which). These receptors all come from a male donor with ankylosing spondylitis.

In its sample, this clonotype was seen a few times. The chain links TRBV7-3 to TRBJ2-2; TRBD2 might be the D (5 bases). Looked up from germline, CDR1 is SGHTA and CDR2 is FQGTGA. CDR3 length equals 13 residues. The germline V and J ends were trimmed by 5 bases and 4 bases, with 8 bases remaining between them. CDR3 sequence: CASSQEGTGELFF. The CDR3 DNA reads as TGTGCCAGCAGCCAAGAGGGCACCGGGGAGCTGTTTTTT.

This clonotype occurred a few times. In nucleotides, the CDR3 is TGCGCCAGCAGCTTCGGGAGGAACACCGGGGAGCTGTTTTTT. Amino acid sequence: CASSFGRNTGELFF. The chain has TRBV5-1 and TRBJ2-2, with D tentatively TRBD2 (6 bases). This CDR3 comprises 14 residues. CDR1 SGHRS and CDR2 YFSETQ come from the germline V gene. The V and J ends lost 2 bases and 1 base respectively, with 6 bases between them.

There are many counts of this clonotype. The V gene is TRBV5-1, the J gene TRBJ2-1; 10 positions agree with TRBD2. CDR3 size: 17 residues. Looked up from germline, CDR1 is SGHRS and CDR2 is YFSETQ. V gave up 4 bases and J gave up 0 bases; unmatched junction bases: 7. CDR3 residues: CASSLNPSGSSYNEQFF. The CDR3 DNA reads as TGCGCCAGCAGCCTTAACCCTAGCGGGAGCTCCTACAATGAGCAGTTCTTC.

The V and J genes are TRBV20-1 and TRBJ2-7; 7 bases match TRBD2. The trim removed 0 bases at V and 5 bases at J, leaving 10 bases unmatched. From germline, CDR1 is DFQATT and CDR2 SNEGSKA (reference sequence). This CDR3 spans 15 amino acids. The CDR3 sequence: CSARDPVLAEDEQYF. The CDR3 DNA follows: TGCAGTGCTAGAGATCCGGTTCTAGCGGAGGACGAGCAGTACTTC.

The rearrangement joins TRBV5-1 to TRBJ2-7, with a weak D call TRBD1 (7 bases). Per the germline V gene, CDR1 is SGHRS and CDR2 is YFSETQ. This CDR3 is 14 amino acids long. Between the trimmed V and J ends, which lost 0 bases and 7 bases, there was a span of 14 bases. CDR3 DNA sequence: TGCGCCAGCAGCTTGGCAGGGGGGAATAGGGAGCAGTACTTC. It encodes CASSLAGGNREQYF.